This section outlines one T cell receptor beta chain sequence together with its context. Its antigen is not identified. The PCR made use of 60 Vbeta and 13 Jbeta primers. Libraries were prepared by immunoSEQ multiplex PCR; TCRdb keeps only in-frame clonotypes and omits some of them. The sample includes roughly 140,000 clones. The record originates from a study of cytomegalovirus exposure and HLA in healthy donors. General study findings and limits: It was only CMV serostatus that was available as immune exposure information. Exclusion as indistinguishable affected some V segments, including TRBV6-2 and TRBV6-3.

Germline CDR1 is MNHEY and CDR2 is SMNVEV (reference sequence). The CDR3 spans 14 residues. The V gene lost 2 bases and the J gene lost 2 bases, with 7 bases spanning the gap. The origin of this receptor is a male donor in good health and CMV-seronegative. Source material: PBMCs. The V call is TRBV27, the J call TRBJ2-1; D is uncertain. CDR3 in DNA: TGTGCCAGCAGTTTACATCCAGCCTACAATGAGCAGTTCTTC. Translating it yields CASSLHPAYNEQFF.